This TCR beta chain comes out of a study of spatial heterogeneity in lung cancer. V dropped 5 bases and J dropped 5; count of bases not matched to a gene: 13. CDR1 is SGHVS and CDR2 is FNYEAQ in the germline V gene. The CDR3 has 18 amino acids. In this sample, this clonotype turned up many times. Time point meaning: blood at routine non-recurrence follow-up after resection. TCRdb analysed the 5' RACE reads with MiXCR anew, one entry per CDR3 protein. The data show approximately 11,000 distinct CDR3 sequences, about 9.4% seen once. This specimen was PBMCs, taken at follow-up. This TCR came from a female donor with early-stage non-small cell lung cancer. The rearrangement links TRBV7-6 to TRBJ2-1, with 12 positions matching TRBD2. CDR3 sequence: CASSRRSSGGAFDNEQFF. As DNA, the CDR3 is TGTGCCAGCAGCCGCCGGTCTAGCGGGGGGGCGTTCGACAATGAGCAGTTCTTC. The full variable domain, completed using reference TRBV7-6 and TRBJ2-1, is GAGVSQSPRYKVTKRGQDVALRCDPISGHVSLYWYRQALGQGPEFLTYFNYEAQQDKSGLPNDRFSAERPEGSISTLTIQRTEQRDSAMYRCASSRRSSGGAFDNEQFFGPGTRLTVL.